The next 21 T cell receptor beta chains were all read from a single sample in a study of cytomegalovirus exposure and HLA in healthy donors. Primers: 60 Vbeta forward and 13 Jbeta reverse. The table came from immunoSEQ multiplex PCR; TCRdb's copy has only in-frame clones and leaves some out. The sample has around 94,000 clones, about three quarters seen once. Sample: PBMCs. The receptors were gathered from a male donor in good health and CMV-seropositive.

The V call is TRBV28, the J call TRBJ2-5; TRBD1 matches at 10 bases. The trim removed 3 bases at V and 3 bases at J, leaving 7 bases unmatched. Per the germline V gene, CDR1 is MDHEN and CDR2 is SYDVKM. There are 16 residues in the CDR3. This chain's CDR3 is CASSLTPGTGEETQYF. CDR3 DNA: TGTGCCAGCAGTTTGACTCCCGGGACAGGGGAAGAGACCCAGTACTTC.

The chain employs TRBV7-2 and TRBJ1-3, with TRBD1 as a possible D gene (5 bases). Deletions cut 1 base from V and 4 bases from J, with 14 bases between. CDR3 length equals 16 residues. Looked up from germline, CDR1 is SGHTA and CDR2 is FQGNSA. Written as DNA, the CDR3 is TGTGCCAGCAGCTTAGAGGGGTCATTGGGAGGAAACACCATATATTTT. Its translation is CASSLEGSLGGNTIYF.

The rearrangement links TRBV7-2 to TRBJ2-7; tentatively, D is TRBD1 (5 bases). Looked up from germline, CDR1 is SGHTA and CDR2 is FQGNSA. V was pared by 0 bases and J by 5 bases, with 17 bases between. This CDR3 is built from 16 residues. CDR3 loop: CASSLAGRQVPDEQYF. The CDR3 DNA is TGTGCCAGCAGCTTAGCGGGGCGGCAGGTCCCCGACGAGCAGTACTTC.

The rearrangement links TRBV5-1 to TRBJ2-3; 12 bases are shared with TRBD2. After removal of 3 bases from V and 2 bases from J, the junction contained 4 bases not matched to a gene. There are 16 residues in the CDR3. Germline V lookup: CDR1 SGHRS, CDR2 YFSETQ. Here the CDR3 reads CASSWGTSGPTDTQYF. The CDR3 DNA follows: TGCGCCAGCAGCTGGGGGACTAGCGGGCCCACAGATACGCAGTATTTT.

The genes are TRBV5-5 and TRBJ1-5, with a possible D match to TRBD1 (6 bases). Germline V gene data show CDR1 as SGHKS and CDR2 as YYEKEE (reference sequence). The ends were cut back, 2 bases at V and 4 bases at J, with 13 bases in the middle. The CDR3 sequence is 15 residues long. CDR3 protein: CASSFQGLINQPQHF. The CDR3 bases are TGTGCCAGCAGCTTTCAGGGGCTTATTAATCAGCCCCAGCATTTT.

This clone was seen a handful of times. V gene TRBV10-3 combines with J gene TRBJ2-2, with D possibly being TRBD2 (6 bases). V dropped 8 bases and J dropped 10 bases, with 11 bases sitting between them. The CDR3 spans 11 residues. CDR1 is ENHRY and CDR2 is SYGVKD in the germline V gene. The DNA for the CDR3 is TGTGCCATCGGCGGCGGGAAGGAGCTGTTTTTT. It codes for CAIGGGKELFF.

V and J are TRBV7-9 and TRBJ1-1; D is ambiguous. Germline loops: CDR1 SEHNR, CDR2 FQNEAQ (reference sequence). This CDR3 contains 13 residues. With 1 base removed from V and 1 base from J, the gap between germline ends came to 4 bases. The CDR3 loop is CASSLGANTEAFF. The CDR3 coding sequence is TGTGCCAGCAGCTTAGGCGCGAACACTGAAGCTTTCTTT.

The rearrangement uses TRBV15 and TRBJ2-7; a possible D gene is TRBD1 (5 bases). The CDR3 is 16 residues long. Germline V lookup: CDR1 LNHNV, CDR2 YYDKDF (reference sequence). V lost 3 bases and J 2 bases, leaving 17 bases between the germline ends. The CDR3 sequence is CATSRAQGGAAYEQYF. The CDR3 DNA is TGTGCCACCAGCAGGGCCCAGGGTGGGGCGGCCTACGAGCAGTACTTC. The complete variable domain, with remaining parts taken from reference TRBV15 and TRBJ2-7, reads DAMVIQNPRYQVTQFGKPVTLSCSQTLNHNVMYWYQQKSSQAPKLLFHYYDKDFNNEADTPDNFQSRRPNTSFCFLDIRSPGLGDTAMYLCATSRAQGGAAYEQYFGPGTRLTVT.

The rearrangement links TRBV28 to TRBJ1-2; 8 bases align to TRBD1. With 10 bases clipped from V and 10 bases from J, the junction kept 11 bases outside the gene matches. The CDR3 covers 12 residues. CDR1 and CDR2 (germline): MDHEN, SYDVKM. The CDR3 spells CATASGTGDYTF. The CDR3 DNA reads TGTGCCACCGCCTCCGGGACAGGAGACTACACCTTC.

The chain couples TRBV19 to TRBJ2-5; 9 bases line up with TRBD1. This CDR3 comprises 15 residues. Germline V lookup: CDR1 LNHDA, CDR2 SQIVND (reference sequence). The trim removed 1 base at V and 4 bases at J, leaving 4 bases unmatched. Written as DNA, the CDR3 is TGTGCCAGTAGTATAGGTTTGGACAGGGGAGAGACCCAGTACTTC. Translation: CASSIGLDRGETQYF.

This clone was observed once. The chain couples TRBV7-9 to TRBJ2-7; D possibly corresponds to TRBD1 (5 bases). V shed 3 bases and J shed 4 bases, with 7 bases lying between them. CDR1 and CDR2 (germline): SEHNR, FQNEAQ (reference sequence). CDR3 length: 12 residues. DNA of the CDR3: TGTGCCAGCAGCTTCCCAGGGTACGAGCAGTACTTC. It yields the protein CASSFPGYEQYF.

The chain recombines TRBV9 with TRBJ1-1, with unresolved D. Germline values: CDR1 SGDLS, CDR2 YYNGEE. The CDR3 is 14 residues long. V was clipped by 4 bases and J by 0 bases, with 10 bases between them. The CDR3 DNA sequence: TGTGCCAGCAGCATACGAGCCATGAACACTGAAGCTTTCTTT. Translating it yields CASSIRAMNTEAFF.

J is TRBJ2-1 and V is TRBV7-9; the match to TRBD2 covers 14 bases. Germline lookup yields CDR1 SEHNR and CDR2 FQNEAQ (reference sequence). Trimming at V came to 6 bases and at J to 7 bases, leaving 8 bases not matched to a gene. CDR3 length: 16 residues. The CDR3 is CASSLTGLAGENEQFF. The CDR3 region has the DNA TGTGCCAGCAGTTTAACGGGACTAGCGGGGGAGAATGAGCAGTTCTTC.

This chain uses TRBV7-9 with TRBJ2-5; tentative D call: TRBD1 (6 bases). The CDR3 is 14 amino acids. Germline CDR1 and CDR2: SEHNR and FQNEAQ (reference sequence). The V end lost 1 base, the J end lost 4 bases, and 10 bases lay between the germline ends. The CDR3 region is CASSLVGTLETQYF. The CDR3, as DNA: TGTGCCAGCAGCTTAGTCGGGACACTAGAGACCCAGTACTTC. Full variable domain (outside the CDR3, taken from reference TRBV7-9 and TRBJ2-5): DTGVSQNPRHKITKRGQNVTFRCDPISEHNRLYWYRQTLGQGPEFLTYFQNEAQLEKSRLLSDRFSAERPKGSFSTLEIQRTEQGDSAMYLCASSLVGTLETQYFGPGTRLLVL.

The V call is TRBV19, the J call TRBJ2-7, with D maybe TRBD2 (5 bases). This CDR3 comprises 17 residues. V dropped 5 bases and J dropped 0 bases, with 20 bases sitting between them. Germline lookup yields CDR1 LNHDA and CDR2 SQIVND (reference sequence). The CDR3 protein is CASSPKGLAGSSYEQYF. CDR3 coding DNA: TGTGCCAGTAGTCCGAAGGGCCTAGCTGGCAGCTCCTACGAGCAGTACTTC.

The sample holds one count of this clone. This sequence joins TRBV5-1 and TRBJ2-2; 9 bases line up with TRBD2. Germline lookup yields CDR1 SGHRS and CDR2 YFSETQ. J lost 1 base, V lost 4 bases, and 2 bases had no gene match. This CDR3 region has 15 residues. DNA for the CDR3: TGCGCCAGCAGCGCTAGCGGGAAGAACACCGGGGAGCTGTTTTTT. It is translated as CASSASGKNTGELFF.

The J gene is TRBJ2-1, the V gene TRBV7-2, with D unresolved. The germline CDR1 and CDR2 sequences are SGHTA and FQGNSA. This CDR3 region has 13 residues. V lost 1 base and J 5 bases, leaving 6 bases between the germline ends. The CDR3 sequence: CASSLGQNNEQFF. CDR3 sequence (DNA): TGTGCCAGCAGCTTAGGGCAGAACAATGAGCAGTTCTTC.

This chain links TRBV6-6 with TRBJ1-5, with D perhaps TRBD1 (6 bases). The CDR3 totals 13 residues. The V and J ends lost 6 bases and 5 bases respectively, with 11 bases between them. Germline V CDR1 and CDR2: MNHNY, SVGAGI (reference sequence). The CDR3 is CASSLTGYQPQHF. In DNA, the CDR3 is TGTGCCAGCAGCTTAACAGGGTATCAGCCCCAGCATTTT.

The chain couples TRBV5-1 to TRBJ2-1, with TRBD2 matching over 16 bases. CDR1 and CDR2 (germline): SGHRS, YFSETQ. The CDR3 has 16 residues. V was clipped by 4 bases and J by 9 bases; unmatched bases: 7. The CDR3 region is CASSPGLAGGHAEQFF. The CDR3 DNA reads TGCGCCAGCAGCCCGGGACTAGCGGGGGGGCACGCTGAGCAGTTCTTC.

The chain combines TRBV7-9 with TRBJ2-7; D unresolved. From germline, CDR1 is SEHNR and CDR2 FQNEAQ (reference sequence). The length of the CDR3 is 15 residues. The V gene lost 1 base and the J gene lost 2 bases, with 12 bases spanning the gap. CDR3: CASSLGAGRTYEQYF. The CDR3 DNA reads TGTGCCAGCAGCTTAGGGGCAGGTAGGACCTACGAGCAGTACTTC. Together with reference TRBV7-9 and TRBJ2-7, the CDR3 gives the full variable domain: DTGVSQNPRHKITKRGQNVTFRCDPISEHNRLYWYRQTLGQGPEFLTYFQNEAQLEKSRLLSDRFSAERPKGSFSTLEIQRTEQGDSAMYLCASSLGAGRTYEQYFGPGTRLTVT.

This clone occurred a few times. The chain recombines TRBV4-2 with TRBJ2-5, with D perhaps matching TRBD2 (5 bases). CDR3 size: 16 residues. V was trimmed by 4 bases and J by 5 bases, leaving 20 bases between them. The germline CDR1 and CDR2 sequences are LGHNA and YNFKEQ. CDR3 in amino acids: CASSPIFRGLGETQYF. The DNA of the CDR3 is TGTGCCAGCAGCCCAATATTTCGGGGTTTGGGTGAGACCCAGTACTTC.